This T cell receptor beta chain derives from a study of low-dose radiotherapy and immunotherapy resistance in tumors. Study at large: Every six weeks patients received intravenous ipilimumab 1 mg/kg, and every two weeks they received intravenous nivolumab 240 mg.

Indicated time point: before trial treatment. The therapy administered to donors comprised nivolumab, ipilimumab, aspirin, low-dose cyclophosphamide and low-dose radiotherapy. Germline V CDR1 and CDR2: MNHEY, SVGEGT. The CDR3 sequence is 14 residues long. V trimming: 6 bases; J trimming: 2 bases; junction bases outside the gene matches: 2. Alpha- and beta-chain coverage of first-strand cDNA came from TRAV- and TRBV-specific primers. It was with a constant-region primer and a V-primer adapter that TCRs were amplified over about 20 PCR cycles. One entry per CDR3 protein, called by TCRdb with MiXCR from the reads. The sample contains around 79,000 distinct CDR3 sequences, around 18% of which appear only once.

The TCR sequence derives from a male donor with prostate cancer. The V and J genes are TRBV6-2 or TRBV6-3 and TRBJ2-7, with 12 bases identical to TRBD2. Specimen: PBMCs, collected before treatment. Here the CDR3 DNA reads TGTGCCAGCAGGACTAGCGGGGGTACCTACGAGCAGTACTTC. Amino acid sequence: CASRTSGGTYEQYF.